This T cell receptor (beta chain) stems from a study of OX40 agonist ivuxolimab in advanced cancers. A note on the overall study: Ivuxolimab, which targeted the costimulatory receptor OX40 (CD134), was an agonistic, fully human IgG2 monoclonal antibody. The paper reports the monotherapy dose-escalation portion (N of about 51 patients) of the phase I ivuxolimab trial. In the dose-escalation cohort, over 65% of patients were male, and the mean age was about 55 years, with a range of roughly 20 to 80. Partial responses occurred in three dose-escalation patients: two with cutaneous melanoma and one with hepatocellular carcinoma. Peripheral TCRbeta sequencing was intended to test whether TCR sequence diversity was altered and clonal T-cell expansion was caused by ivuxolimab. Prior anti-PD-1, anti-PD-L1 or anti-CTLA-4 therapy was permitted, and about two fifths of dose-escalation patients had received checkpoint inhibitors. Of the 50 to 55 dose-escalation patients, hepatocellular carcinoma was present in some 19, melanoma in approximately 15, renal cell carcinoma in 9 and head and neck cancer in 9. Intravenous ivuxolimab was administered to patients every 2 weeks at six dose levels: 0.01, 0.1, 0.3, 1.5, 3 and 10 mg/kg. Broad study findings and their caveats: Antigen specificity was not determined for the clonally expanded peripheral T cells. At doses from 0.1 to 3.0 mg/kg, clonal expansion was seen in both CD4+ and CD8+ blood T cells between baseline and week 6. Low levels of normalized T-cell clonal expansion were also seen in some patients who did not respond. On average, CD8+ T cells showed more expanded clones than CD4+ T cells after ivuxolimab. In the 0.1-3.0 mg/kg groups, partial responders had among the lowest normalized peripheral clonal expansion, particularly in CD8+ T cells.

Patients with autoimmune disease history or receiving systemic immunosuppression were excluded from the trial. In every dose cohort, peripheral blood was drawn for TCR sequencing at baseline, cycle 4 day 1, and cycle 7 day 1. Samples were obtained from an open-label, multicenter, first-in-human phase I dose-escalation trial of ivuxolimab. Adults with locally advanced or metastatic head and neck squamous cell, hepatocellular, melanoma or renal cell carcinoma were enrolled in the trial. CD4+ and CD8+ T cells were sorted separately from peripheral blood before TCR sequencing. For sequencing of the TCRbeta CDR3 region, genomic DNA was extracted from the sorted cells. The immunoSEQ Assay was used for sequencing of TCRbeta CDR3 regions. TCRdb re-hosts the immuneACCESS table, in-frame sequences only. Its copies lack some clones; in the studies checked, an unresolved V gene accounts for under half of them, and the cause for the rest is not known. This sample has around 26,000 clones in its table, and 79% of those were observed once. The ten largest clones take up around 13% of the sample.

As to this clone: Its antigen remains undetermined. No base-level quality is on record; no much larger clone is a single base apart.

Sequencing was performed on CD4+ or CD8+ T cells sorted from blood, taken in a trial of the OX40 agonist ivuxolimab. The TCR was taken from an adult with an advanced solid tumor such as melanoma, head and neck, liver or kidney cancer.

CDR3 loop: CASSRDRATEAFF. The DNA reads TGTGCCAGCAGTCGGGACAGGGCAACTGAAGCTTTCTTT. The rearranged segments are TRBV6-4 and TRBJ1-1, with 9 bases in between that match TRBD1. The CDR3 measures 13 amino acids from cysteine to phenylalanine. Only the CDR3 portion is preserved as DNA: 39 bases, with reading frame beginning at the first base. CDR1 MRHNA and CDR2 SNTAGT were looked up in the germline V gene. From V the trimming removes 5 bases and from J it removes 5 bases, while the gene matches leave 3 bases of the junction unaccounted for.